These T cell receptor beta chains were read from a single sample in a study of blood T cell repertoires in COVID-19. Clones were read by immunoSEQ multiplex PCR, and TCRdb kept only the in-frame ones, dropping some. The top ten hold 20% of the sample, which has around 69,000 clones, approximately 80% seen once. Sequenced sample: peripheral blood. These receptors came from a woman aged 65 to 85 with acute or convalescent COVID-19. CDR3s include the opening cysteine and the closing phenylalanine or tryptophan. The order of the fields is V gene, J gene, D gene, clone size, CDR3 protein, CDR3 DNA. A D gene is named only where the DNA matches it firmly. Only part of the rows carry a size: once, few, many, or a class if the clone is expanded.

>TRBV28|TRBJ2-3|TRBD2|NA
CASSLRREAVDTQYF
TGTGCCAGCAGTTTGAGGCGGGAGGCAGTAGATACGCAGTATTTT
>TRBV3-1/TRBV3-2|TRBJ2-7|TRBD2|once
CASSQDILAGGYEQYF
TGTGCCAGCAGCCAAGATATCCTAGCGGGAGGGTACGAGCAGTACTTC
>TRBV14|TRBJ2-1|TRBD2|NA
CASSQGFASGANEQFF
TGTGCCAGCAGCCAAGGGTTCGCTAGCGGGGCCAATGAGCAGTTCTTC
>TRBV15|TRBJ2-6|TRBD1|NA
CATSRVRGRQGAGANVLTF
TGTGCCACCAGCAGAGTACGGGGAAGGCAGGGGGCTGGGGCCAACGTCCTGACTTTC
>TRBV3-1/TRBV3-2|TRBJ2-3|NA|NA
CASSRRGPDTQYF
TGTGCCAGCAGCCGCCGGGGTCCGGATACGCAGTATTTT
>TRBV9|TRBJ2-1|NA|once
CASSPLGSRANEQFF
TGTGCCAGCAGCCCCTTGGGGAGTAGGGCCAATGAGCAGTTCTTC
>TRBV18|TRBJ2-1|NA|few
CASSPQAGSNNEQFF
TGTGCCAGCTCACCACAGGCGGGGAGCAACAATGAGCAGTTCTTC
>TRBV5-8|TRBJ1-4|NA|NA
CASSQGRGGLTTNEKLFF
TGTGCCAGCAGCCAGGGACGGGGAGGCCTTACAACTAATGAAAAACTGTTTTTT
>TRBV6-5|TRBJ1-1|TRBD1|NA
CTSRDIGQGEAFF
TGTACCAGCAGGGATATAGGACAGGGAGAAGCTTTCTTT
>TRBV28|TRBJ2-5|NA|NA
CASSLAWGEQETQYF
TGTGCCAGCAGTTTGGCCTGGGGGGAACAAGAGACCCAGTACTTC
>TRBV5-1|TRBJ1-6|TRBD1|NA
CASSSLGTEDSPLHF
TGCGCCAGCAGCTCCCTTGGGACAGAGGATTCACCCCTCCACTTT
>TRBV2|TRBJ2-1|NA|NA
CASNSLFSYNEQFF
TGTGCCAGCAACTCTTTATTCTCCTACAATGAGCAGTTCTTC
>TRBV28|TRBJ1-3|NA|NA
CASSYLGGKGNTIYF
TGTGCCAGCAGTTACCTCGGGGGGAAGGGAAACACCATATATTTT
>TRBV7-2|TRBJ2-3|TRBD1|NA
CASSSLDRGPRTDTQYF
TGTGCCAGCAGCTCGCTAGACAGGGGCCCTCGCACAGATACGCAGTATTTT
>TRBV6-5|TRBJ2-2|TRBD1|NA
CASSYLGTVNTGELFF
TGTGCCAGCAGTTACCTCGGGACAGTTAACACCGGGGAGCTGTTTTTT
>TRBV7-2|TRBJ2-1|NA|NA
CASSLSSANEQFF
TGTGCCAGCAGCTTATCCAGCGCCAATGAGCAGTTCTTC
>TRBV7-9|TRBJ1-1|NA|NA
CASSQQGWGTEAFF
TGTGCCAGCAGCCAGCAGGGGTGGGGGACTGAAGCTTTCTTT
>TRBV7-6|TRBJ1-5|NA|NA
CASSLGVGGYSNQPQHF
TGTGCCAGCAGCTTAGGGGTAGGCGGGTATAGCAATCAGCCCCAGCATTTT
>TRBV5-1|TRBJ2-5|TRBD1|NA
CASSYQGDGGTQYF
TGCGCCAGCAGCTACCAGGGGGATGGGGGGACCCAGTACTTC
>TRBV15|TRBJ1-5|NA|NA
CATSLDRQPQHF
TGTGCCACCAGCCTTGATAGACAGCCCCAGCATTTT
>TRBV18|TRBJ1-2|NA|NA
CASSPRPRLYGYTF
TGTGCCAGCTCACCACGCCCCAGGCTCTATGGCTACACCTTC
>TRBV15|TRBJ1-1|TRBD1|NA
CATSIDRGRSFF
TGTGCCACCAGTATTGACAGGGGGAGGTCTTTCTTT
>TRBV5-1|TRBJ2-3|TRBD2|NA
CASSYLAGETDTQYF
TGCGCCAGCAGCTACTTAGCGGGAGAAACAGATACGCAGTATTTT
>TRBV7-3|TRBJ2-7|TRBD2|NA
CASSLTSSGIYEQYF
TGTGCCAGCAGCCTCACTTCTAGCGGGATCTACGAGCAGTACTTC
>TRBV7-8|TRBJ2-7|TRBD1|NA
CASSLADRGSYEQYF
TGTGCCAGCAGCTTAGCGGACAGGGGTTCCTACGAGCAGTACTTC
>TRBV18|TRBJ2-5|NA|once
CASSTGQQETQYF
TGTGCCAGCTCCACCGGACAGCAAGAGACCCAGTACTTC
>TRBV5-1|TRBJ2-7|NA|NA
CASSLAARPSEQYF
TGCGCCAGCAGCTTGGCCGCCAGGCCCTCGGAGCAGTACTTC
>TRBV5-5|TRBJ2-1|TRBD2|NA
CASSLAGSNNEQFF
TGTGCCAGCAGCTTAGCGGGATCGAACAATGAGCAGTTCTTC
>TRBV6-6|TRBJ2-1|TRBD2|NA
CASKREGHDSYNEQFF
TGTGCCAGCAAGCGGGAGGGGCACGATTCCTACAATGAGCAGTTCTTC
>TRBV12-5|TRBJ1-2|NA|NA
CASGLSGAYGYTF
TGTGCTAGTGGTTTGAGCGGGGCCTATGGCTACACCTTC
>TRBV21-1|TRBJ1-2|NA|NA
CASSKVGSF
TGTGCCAGCAGCAAAGTGGGCAGCTTC
>TRBV6-5|TRBJ2-7|TRBD2|NA
CATTSGGGQQYF
TGTGCCACGACTAGCGGGGGGGGCCAGCAGTACTTC
>TRBV6-5|TRBJ1-6|NA|once
CASRLDLNSPLHF
TGTGCCAGCAGACTAGATCTTAATTCACCCCTCCACTTT
>TRBV4-1|TRBJ1-4|TRBD1|NA
CASSQGDRDNEKLFF
TGCGCCAGCAGCCAAGGGGACAGAGATAATGAAAAACTGTTTTTT
>TRBV6-5|TRBJ2-7|TRBD1|NA
CASSYFLGQGRGEQYF
TGTGCCAGCAGTTACTTCCTCGGACAGGGAAGGGGCGAGCAGTACTTC
>TRBV3-1/TRBV3-2|TRBJ1-5|NA|NA
CASSQATGTSQPQHF
TGTGCCAGCAGCCAAGCGACAGGTACGTCTCAGCCCCAGCATTTT
>TRBV27|TRBJ2-1|TRBD2|few
CASRPRSGILAGGDNEQFF
TGTGCCAGCAGACCTCGCTCCGGGATACTAGCGGGAGGGGACAATGAGCAGTTCTTC
>TRBV27|TRBJ2-1|TRBD2|NA
CASRDGLAGRSYNEQFF
TGTGCCAGCAGGGACGGACTAGCGGGTCGCTCCTACAATGAGCAGTTCTTC
>TRBV20-1|TRBJ1-4|TRBD1|few
CSASWTGGSEKLFF
TGCAGTGCTAGTTGGACAGGGGGAAGTGAAAAACTGTTTTTT
>TRBV19|TRBJ1-1|NA|NA
CASSARYTEAFF
TGTGCCAGTAGTGCCCGGTACACTGAAGCTTTCTTT
>TRBV11-3|TRBJ1-1|NA|NA
CASRGQGVTEAFF
TGTGCCAGCAGGGGCCAAGGGGTGACTGAAGCTTTCTTT
>TRBV19|TRBJ2-1|NA|NA
CASSILASGFIGEQFF
TGTGCCAGTAGTATACTAGCGTCGGGGTTCATTGGTGAGCAGTTCTTC
>TRBV5-1|TRBJ1-1|TRBD1|NA
CASSLGAGGTEAFF
TGCGCCAGCAGCTTGGGGGCAGGGGGTACTGAAGCTTTCTTT
>TRBV2|TRBJ2-5|TRBD2|NA
CASSFGGETQYF
TGTGCCAGCAGCTTCGGGGGGGAGACCCAGTACTTC
>TRBV2|TRBJ1-1|NA|few
CATSWAGISEAFF
TGTGCCACCTCCTGGGCGGGGATTTCTGAAGCTTTCTTT
>TRBV18|TRBJ2-3|NA|NA
CASSPTGDTQYF
TGTGCCAGCTCACCAACCGGGGATACGCAGTATTTT
>TRBV9|TRBJ1-5|NA|NA
CASSARTAGGPQHF
TGTGCCAGCAGCGCCCGGACGGCCGGAGGGCCCCAGCATTTT